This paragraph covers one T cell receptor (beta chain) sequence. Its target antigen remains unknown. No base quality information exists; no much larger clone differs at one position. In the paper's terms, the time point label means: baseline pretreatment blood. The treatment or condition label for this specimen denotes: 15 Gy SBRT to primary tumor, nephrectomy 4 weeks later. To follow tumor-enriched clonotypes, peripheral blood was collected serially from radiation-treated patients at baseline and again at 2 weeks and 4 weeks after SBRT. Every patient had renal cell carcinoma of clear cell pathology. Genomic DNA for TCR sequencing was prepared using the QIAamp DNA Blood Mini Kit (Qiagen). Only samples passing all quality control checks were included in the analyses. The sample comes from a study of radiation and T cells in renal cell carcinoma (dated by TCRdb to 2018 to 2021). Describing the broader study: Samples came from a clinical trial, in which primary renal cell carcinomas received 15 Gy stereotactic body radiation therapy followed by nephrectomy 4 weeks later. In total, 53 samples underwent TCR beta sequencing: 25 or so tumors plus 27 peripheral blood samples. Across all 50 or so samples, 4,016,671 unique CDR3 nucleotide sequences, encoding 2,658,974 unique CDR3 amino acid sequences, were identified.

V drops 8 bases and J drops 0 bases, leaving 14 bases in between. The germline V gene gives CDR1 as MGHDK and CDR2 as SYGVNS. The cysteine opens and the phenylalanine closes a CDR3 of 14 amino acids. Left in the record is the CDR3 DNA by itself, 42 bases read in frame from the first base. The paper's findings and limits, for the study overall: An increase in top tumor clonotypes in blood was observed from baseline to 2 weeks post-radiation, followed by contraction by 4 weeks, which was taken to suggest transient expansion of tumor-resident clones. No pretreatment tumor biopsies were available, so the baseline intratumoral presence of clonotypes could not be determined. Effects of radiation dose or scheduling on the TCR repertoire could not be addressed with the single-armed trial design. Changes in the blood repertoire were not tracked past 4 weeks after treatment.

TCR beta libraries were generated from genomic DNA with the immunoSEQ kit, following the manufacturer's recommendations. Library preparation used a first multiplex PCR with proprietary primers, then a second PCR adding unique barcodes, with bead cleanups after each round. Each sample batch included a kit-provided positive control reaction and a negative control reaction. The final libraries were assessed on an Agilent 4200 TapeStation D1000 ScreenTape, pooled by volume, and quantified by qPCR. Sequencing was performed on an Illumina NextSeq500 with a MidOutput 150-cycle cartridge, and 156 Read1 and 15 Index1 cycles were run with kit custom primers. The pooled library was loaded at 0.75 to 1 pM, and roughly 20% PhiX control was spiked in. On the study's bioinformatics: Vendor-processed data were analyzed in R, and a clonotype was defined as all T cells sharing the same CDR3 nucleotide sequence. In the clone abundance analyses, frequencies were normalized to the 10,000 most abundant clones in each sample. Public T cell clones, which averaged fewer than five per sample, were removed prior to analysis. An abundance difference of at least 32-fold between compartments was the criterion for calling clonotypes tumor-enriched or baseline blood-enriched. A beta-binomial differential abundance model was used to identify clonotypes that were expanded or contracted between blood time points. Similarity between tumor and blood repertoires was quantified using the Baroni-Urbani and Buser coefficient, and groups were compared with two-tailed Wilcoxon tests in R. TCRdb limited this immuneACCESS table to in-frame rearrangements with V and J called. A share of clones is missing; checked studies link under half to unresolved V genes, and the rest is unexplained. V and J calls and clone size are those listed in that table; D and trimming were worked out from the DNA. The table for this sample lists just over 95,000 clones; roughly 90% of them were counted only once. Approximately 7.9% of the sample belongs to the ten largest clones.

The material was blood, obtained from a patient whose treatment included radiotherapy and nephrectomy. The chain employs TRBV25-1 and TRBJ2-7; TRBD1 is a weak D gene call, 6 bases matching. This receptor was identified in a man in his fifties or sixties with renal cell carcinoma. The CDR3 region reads CASERQDVSYEQYF. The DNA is TGTGCCAGCGAGAGACAGGACGTCTCCTACGAGCAGTACTTC.